These 15 T cell receptor beta chains were sequenced from one sample in a study of T cell responses to AZD1222 COVID-19 vaccine. Profiling relied on immunoSEQ multiplex PCR, and the TCRdb table lists in-frame clones only, not all of them. The repertoire consists of about 150,000 clones, with around 90% occurring once and the leading ten covering 4% to 5.5%. This sample comprised peripheral blood, obtained on day 0 of AZD1222 vaccination. The receptors stem from an adult in good health.

The DNA of the CDR3 is TGTGCCAGCAGCAAAGCCAGGTGGGGCTACGAGCAGTACTTC. It translates to CASSKARWGYEQYF. This rearrangement joins TRBV21-1 to TRBJ2-7. TRBV21-1 is recorded as a pseudogene. The CDR3 has 14 residues.

The chain links TRBV7-8 to TRBJ2-2; 13 nucleotides line up with TRBD2. V lost 6 bases, J lost 6 bases, and 1 base stayed unmatched. The CDR3 is 14 amino acids. Germline CDR1 reads SGHVS; CDR2 reads FQNEAQ. This CDR3 reads CASRLAGGSGELFF. The CDR3 DNA is TGTGCCAGCAGACTAGCGGGAGGGTCCGGGGAGCTGTTTTTT.

The chain is built from TRBV28 and TRBJ1-6; D is possibly TRBD1 (5 bases). CDR1 is MDHEN, CDR2 SYDVKM, per germline. The length of the CDR3 is 15 residues. Trimming removed 5 bases from V and 9 bases from J, with 17 bases in between. As DNA, the CDR3 is TGTGCCAGCAGTGCCGTCAGGGTGGGGGTTTCACCCCTCCACTTT. Translated: CASSAVRVGVSPLHF.

The rearrangement joins TRBV5-5 to TRBJ2-1; D unresolved. The V and J ends lost 4 bases and 6 bases respectively, with 8 bases between them. There are 12 residues in the CDR3. CDR1 SGHKS and CDR2 YYEKEE come from the germline V gene (reference sequence). CDR3 nucleotide sequence: TGTGCCAGCAGCCCCAGAGTCAATGAGCAGTTCTTC. This translates into CASSPRVNEQFF. Looking up the rest from reference TRBV5-5 and TRBJ2-1 gives the full variable domain: DAGVTQSPTHLIKTRGQQVTLRCSPISGHKSVSWYQQVLGQGPQFIFQYYEKEERGRGNFPDRFSARQFPNYSSELNVNALLLGDSALYLCASSPRVNEQFFGPGTRLTVL.

This chain joins TRBV3-1 (or the pseudogene TRBV3-2) and TRBJ2-2, with 11 bases aligning to TRBD2. CDR1 and CDR2 from the germline V gene are LGHDT and YNNKEL (reference sequence). CDR3 length: 16 residues. V lost 4 bases to trimming and J lost 7 bases; unmatched junction nucleotides: 8. CDR3 sequence reads: CASSRGTSGSSGELFF. Here the CDR3 DNA reads TGTGCCAGCAGCCGAGGGACTAGCGGTAGTAGCGGGGAGCTGTTTTTT.

V usage is TRBV28 and J usage is TRBJ1-5; D unclear. Germline lookup yields CDR1 MDHEN and CDR2 SYDVKM. The CDR3 extends over 14 amino acids. Trimming cost V 6 bases and J 7 bases, with 16 bases left between them. CDR3 sequence reads: CASSQVGREQPQHF. CDR3 in DNA: TGTGCCAGCAGCCAAGTGGGGAGAGAGCAGCCCCAGCATTTT.

The V and J genes are TRBV27 and TRBJ2-7; a possible D gene is TRBD1 (5 bases). Deletions cut 2 bases from V and 1 base from J, with 6 bases between. In germline, CDR1 is MNHEY, CDR2 SMNVEV (reference sequence). CDR3 length: 13 amino acids. CDR3 amino acids: CASSLKGSYEQYF. The DNA for the CDR3 is TGTGCCAGCAGTTTAAAGGGGTCCTACGAGCAGTACTTC.

The chain recombines TRBV6-1 with TRBJ2-7; TRBD2 agrees at 8 bases. Germline assignment: CDR1 MNHNS and CDR2 SASEGT. V was pared by 4 bases and J by 1 base, with 9 bases of the junction left unmatched. The CDR3 loop spans 16 amino acids. This CDR3 reads CASSAWLAGLSYEQYF. As DNA, the CDR3 is TGTGCCAGCAGTGCGTGGCTAGCGGGTCTTTCCTACGAGCAGTACTTC.

The V call is TRBV11-3, the J call TRBJ2-1; 8 positions agree with TRBD2. Germline V gene sequence: CDR1 SGHNT, CDR2 YENEEA. The CDR3 runs 16 residues. V lost 5 bases to trimming and J lost 2 bases; unmatched junction nucleotides: 8. The CDR3 loop is CASSPPVAGTYNEQFF. In DNA, the CDR3 is TGTGCCAGCAGCCCTCCTGTAGCGGGAACCTACAATGAGCAGTTCTTC.

The chain is built from TRBV3-1 (or the pseudogene TRBV3-2) and TRBJ2-2; 7 bases map to TRBD2. In germline, CDR1 is LGHDT, CDR2 YNNKEL (reference sequence). J gave up 7 bases and V 1 base, and 9 bases lay outside the gene matches. CDR3 length: 16 residues. The CDR3 sequence is CASSQVGAGDDGELFF. The CDR3 DNA follows: TGTGCCAGCAGCCAAGTTGGGGCGGGAGATGACGGGGAGCTGTTTTTT.

The rearrangement joins TRBV28 to TRBJ2-7; 8 bases agree with TRBD2. Trimming at V came to 5 bases and at J to 1 base, leaving 10 bases not matched to a gene. Per the germline V gene, CDR1 is MDHEN and CDR2 is SYDVKM. This CDR3 contains 16 residues. CDR3 sequence (DNA): TGTGCCAGCAGTACACTATTAGCGGGATATTCCTACGAGCAGTACTTC. This codes for CASSTLLAGYSYEQYF.

On this clone itself: The sample contains more than one DNA sequence encoding this CDR3. The genes are TRBV28 and TRBJ2-3, with 9 bases matching TRBD1. The ends lost 4 bases at V and 3 bases at J; junction bases unmatched: 5. The CDR3 contains 15 residues. Germline V lookup: CDR1 MDHEN, CDR2 SYDVKM. The CDR3 protein is CASSSPGQGTDTQYF. The DNA of the CDR3 is TGTGCCAGCAGTTCCCCCGGACAGGGGACAGATACGCAGTATTTT.

This clone has only one observation. The rearrangement joins TRBV3-1 (or the pseudogene TRBV3-2) to TRBJ2-2; D is unclear. Trimming left V 3 bases short and J 4 bases short, with 6 bases between. In germline, CDR1 is LGHDT, CDR2 YNNKEL (reference sequence). The length of the CDR3 is 13 residues. The CDR3 loop reads CASSQTRTGELFF. CDR3 in DNA: TGTGCCAGCAGCCAGACACGCACCGGGGAGCTGTTTTTT.

The chain is built from TRBV12-5 and TRBJ2-3; D gene unclear. This CDR3 has 9 residues. The germline V gene encodes CDR1 LGHNT and CDR2 FRNRAP. V gave up 8 bases and J gave up 9 bases, with 6 bases separating them. The CDR3 protein is CASSETQYF. In DNA, the CDR3 is TGTGCTAGTTCGGAAACGCAGTATTTT.

The chain couples TRBV18 to TRBJ2-7, with a possible D match to TRBD1 (6 bases). Trimming took off 4 bases at V and 0 bases at J, with 16 bases between the two ends. Germline values: CDR1 KGHSH, CDR2 LQKENI. The CDR3 loop spans 16 amino acids. The CDR3 protein is CASSQKKGQSSYEQYF. In DNA, the CDR3 is TGTGCCAGCTCACAGAAGAAAGGACAGAGCTCCTACGAGCAGTACTTC. Variable domain in full (rest from reference TRBV18 and TRBJ2-7): NAGVMQNPRHLVRRRGQEARLRCSPMKGHSHVYWYRQLPEEGLKFMVYLQKENIIDESGMPKERFSAEFPKEGPSILRIQQVVRGDSAAYFCASSQKKGQSSYEQYFGPGTRLTVT.